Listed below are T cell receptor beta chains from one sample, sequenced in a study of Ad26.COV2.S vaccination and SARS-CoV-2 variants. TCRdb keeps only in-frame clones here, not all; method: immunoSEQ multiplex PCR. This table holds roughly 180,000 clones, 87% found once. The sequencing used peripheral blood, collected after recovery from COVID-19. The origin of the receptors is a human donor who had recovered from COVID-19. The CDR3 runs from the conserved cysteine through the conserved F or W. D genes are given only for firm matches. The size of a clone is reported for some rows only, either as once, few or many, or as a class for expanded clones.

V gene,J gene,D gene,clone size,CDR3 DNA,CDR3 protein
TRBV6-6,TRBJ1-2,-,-,TGTGCCAGCAGTCTCATTCCGGGGAACTATGGCTACACCTTC,CASSLIPGNYGYTF
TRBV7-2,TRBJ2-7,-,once,TGTGCCAGCAGCTCCCGTTCCAGCTACGAGCAGTACTTC,CASSSRSSYEQYF
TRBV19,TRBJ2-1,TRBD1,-,TGTGCCAGTAGTAACAGGGGGCTCAATGAGCAGTTCTTC,CASSNRGLNEQFF
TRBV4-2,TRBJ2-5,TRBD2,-,TGTGCCAGCAGCCAAGATCTAGATAGCGGGGGGACCCAGTACTTC,CASSQDLDSGGTQYF
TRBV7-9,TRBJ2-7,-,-,TGTGCCAGCAGCTCCAAGAGTGGAGACGGCGAGCAGTACTTC,CASSSKSGDGEQYF
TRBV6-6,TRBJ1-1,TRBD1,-,TGTGCCAGCAGGCCCCCGGGACAGGGTCCTGAAGCTTTCTTT,CASRPPGQGPEAFF
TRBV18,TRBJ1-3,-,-,TGTGCCAGCTCACCACCGAGAGGGCGCTCTGGAAACACCATATATTTT,CASSPPRGRSGNTIYF
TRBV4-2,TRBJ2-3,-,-,TGTGCCAGCAGCCCGGGCGCCGACACAGATACGCAGTATTTT,CASSPGADTDTQYF
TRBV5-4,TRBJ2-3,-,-,TGTGCCAGCAGCTTGATTAGCACAGATACGCAGTATTTT,CASSLISTDTQYF
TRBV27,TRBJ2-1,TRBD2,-,TGTGCCAGCATTTCCCCCGGGAGGGCCGGGAATGAGCAGTTCTTC,CASISPGRAGNEQFF
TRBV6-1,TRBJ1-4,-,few,TGTGCCAGCAGTGAATGGAGCGGAGAAGAAAAACTGTTTTTT,CASSEWSGEEKLFF
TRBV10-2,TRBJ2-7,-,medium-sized,TGCGCCAGCAGTGAGGCCCCCTACGAGCAGTACTTC,CASSEAPYEQYF
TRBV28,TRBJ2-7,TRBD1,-,TGTGCCAGCAGGCGGACAGGGGGGGACGAGCAGTACTTC,CASRRTGGDEQYF
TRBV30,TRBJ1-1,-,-,TGTGCCTGGGTCGGTTCGGTACAGCGAGCTTTCTTT,CAWVGSVQRAFF
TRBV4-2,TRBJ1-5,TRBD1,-,TGTGCCAGCAGCCAAGAGGGACAGGGGGGTCAGCCCCAGCATTTT,CASSQEGQGGQPQHF
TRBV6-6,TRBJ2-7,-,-,TGTGCCCGCCGTTCCCCGGGCCGGGGGCGGGACTACGAGCAGTACTTC,CARRSPGRGRDYEQYF
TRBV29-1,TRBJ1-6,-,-,TGCAGCGTTGAACTGGGGTCACCCCTCCACTTT,CSVELGSPLHF
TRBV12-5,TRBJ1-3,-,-,TGTGCTAGTGGTTTAATTCCGGGGGCTAACGCTTACTCTGGAAACACCATATATTTT,CASGLIPGANAYSGNTIYF
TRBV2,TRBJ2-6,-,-,TGTGCCAGCCGACGGTTCTCTGGGGCCAACGTCCTGACTTTC,CASRRFSGANVLTF
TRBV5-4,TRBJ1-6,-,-,TGTGCCAGCAGCTTGGAAGCCCCAGGCTCTAGTAATTCACCCCTCCACTTT,CASSLEAPGSSNSPLHF
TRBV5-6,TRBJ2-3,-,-,TGTGCCAGCAGCCGACCCACAGATACGCAGTATTTT,CASSRPTDTQYF
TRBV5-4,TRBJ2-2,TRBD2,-,TGTGCCAGCAGCTCTCTAGCGGGAGGTGGGACCGGGGAGCTGTTTTTT,CASSSLAGGGTGELFF
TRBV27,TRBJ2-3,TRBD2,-,TGTGCCAGCAACACCTGGGCGGGAGGGCGAGCAGATACGCAGTATTTT,CASNTWAGGRADTQYF
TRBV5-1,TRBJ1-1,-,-,TGCGCCAGCAGCTTGGCCGGGGGAGGCACTGAAGCTTTCTTT,CASSLAGGGTEAFF